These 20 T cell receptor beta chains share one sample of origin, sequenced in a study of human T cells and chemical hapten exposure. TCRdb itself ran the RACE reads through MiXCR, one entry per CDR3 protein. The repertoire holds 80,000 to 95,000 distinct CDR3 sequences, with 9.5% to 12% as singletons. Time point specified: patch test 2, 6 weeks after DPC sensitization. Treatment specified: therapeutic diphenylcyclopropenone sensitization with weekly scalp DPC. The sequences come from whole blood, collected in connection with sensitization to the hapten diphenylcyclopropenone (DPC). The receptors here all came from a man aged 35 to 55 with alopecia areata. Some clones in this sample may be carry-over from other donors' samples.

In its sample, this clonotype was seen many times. The CDR3 sequence is CASSLERTRRTQYF. The CDR3 bases are TGTGCCAGCAGCTTAGAGCGGACCCGGCGCACGCAGTATTTT. The chain employs TRBV11-2 and TRBJ2-3; D gene uncertain. This CDR3 is built from 14 residues. Germline CDR1 SGHAT, CDR2 FQNNGV. The V gene lost 0 bases and the J gene lost 9 bases, with 13 bases spanning the gap.

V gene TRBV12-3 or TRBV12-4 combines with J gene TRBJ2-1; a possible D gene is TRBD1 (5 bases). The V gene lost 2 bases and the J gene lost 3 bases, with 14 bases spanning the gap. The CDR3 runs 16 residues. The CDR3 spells CASSLSRQSIYNEQFF. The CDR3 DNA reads TGTGCCAGCAGTTTATCGAGACAGAGCATCTACAATGAGCAGTTCTTC.

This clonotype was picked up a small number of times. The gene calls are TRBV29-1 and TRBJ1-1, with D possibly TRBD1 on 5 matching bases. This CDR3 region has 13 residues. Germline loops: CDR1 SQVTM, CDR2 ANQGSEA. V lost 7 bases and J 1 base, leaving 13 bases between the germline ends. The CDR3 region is CSGKIDRNTEAFF. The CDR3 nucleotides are TGCAGCGGGAAAATAGACAGGAACACTGAAGCTTTCTTT.

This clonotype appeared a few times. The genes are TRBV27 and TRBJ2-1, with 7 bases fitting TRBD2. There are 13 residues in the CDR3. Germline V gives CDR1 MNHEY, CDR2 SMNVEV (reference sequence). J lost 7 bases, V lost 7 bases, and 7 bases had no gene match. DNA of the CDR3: TGTGCCAGCATTAGGGGCGGGAGTAATGAGCAGTTCTTC. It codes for CASIRGGSNEQFF.

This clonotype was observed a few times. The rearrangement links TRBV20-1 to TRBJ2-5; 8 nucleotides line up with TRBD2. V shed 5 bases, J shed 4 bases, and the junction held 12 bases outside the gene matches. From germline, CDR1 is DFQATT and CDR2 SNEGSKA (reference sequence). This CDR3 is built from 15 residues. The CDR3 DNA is TGCAGTGCTCGCAACCCGGGGGGGAAGGGAGAGACCCAGTACTTC. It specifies CSARNPGGKGETQYF.

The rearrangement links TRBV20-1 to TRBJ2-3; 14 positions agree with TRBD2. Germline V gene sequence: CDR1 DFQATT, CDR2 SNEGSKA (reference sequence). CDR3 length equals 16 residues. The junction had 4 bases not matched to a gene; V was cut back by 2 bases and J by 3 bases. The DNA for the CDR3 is TGCAGTGCTAGACCGGGACTAGCGGGAGCGACAGATACGCAGTATTTT. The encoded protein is CSARPGLAGATDTQYF.

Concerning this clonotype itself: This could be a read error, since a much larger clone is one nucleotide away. CDR3 region: CVSSSGSNYEQYF. In nucleotides, the CDR3 is TGTGTCAGCAGTTCGGGCAGCAACTACGAGCAGTACTTC. The J gene is TRBJ2-7, the V gene TRBV6-5, with D unresolved. Per the germline V gene, CDR1 is MNHEY and CDR2 is SVGAGI. CDR3 size: 13 residues.

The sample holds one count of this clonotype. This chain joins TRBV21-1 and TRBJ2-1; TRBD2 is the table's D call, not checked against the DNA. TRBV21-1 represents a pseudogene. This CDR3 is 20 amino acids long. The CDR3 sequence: CASSKVSGLAGGSSYNEQFF. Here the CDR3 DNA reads TGTGCCAGCAGCAAAGTCTCGGGACTAGCGGGAGGGAGCTCCTACAATGAGCAGTTCTTC.

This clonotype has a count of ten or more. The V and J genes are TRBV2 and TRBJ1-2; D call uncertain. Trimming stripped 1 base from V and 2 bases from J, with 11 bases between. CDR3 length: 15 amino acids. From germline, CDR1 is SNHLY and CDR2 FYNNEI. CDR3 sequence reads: CASSEEGGRNYGYTF. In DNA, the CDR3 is TGTGCCAGCAGTGAAGAAGGTGGCAGAAACTATGGCTACACCTTC.

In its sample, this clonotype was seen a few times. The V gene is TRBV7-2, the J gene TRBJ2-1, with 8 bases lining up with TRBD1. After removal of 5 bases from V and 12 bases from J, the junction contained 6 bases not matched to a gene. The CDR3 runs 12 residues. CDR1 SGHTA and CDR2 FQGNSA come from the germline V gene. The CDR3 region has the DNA TGTGCCAGCAGCGCCGACAGGGGCGGGCAGTTCTTC. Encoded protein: CASSADRGGQFF. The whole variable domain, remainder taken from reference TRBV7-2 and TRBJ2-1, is GAGVSQSPSNKVTEKGKDVELRCDPISGHTALYWYRQSLGQGLEFLIYFQGNSAPDKSGLPSDRFSAERTGGSVSTLTIQRTQQEDSAVYLCASSADRGGQFFGPGTRLTVL.

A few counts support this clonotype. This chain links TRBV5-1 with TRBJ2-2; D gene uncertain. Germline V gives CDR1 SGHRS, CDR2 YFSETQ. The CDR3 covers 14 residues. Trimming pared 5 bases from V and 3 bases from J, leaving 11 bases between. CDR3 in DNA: TGCGCCAGCAGTTACCTCACCGACACCGGGGAGCTGTTTTTT. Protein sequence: CASSYLTDTGELFF. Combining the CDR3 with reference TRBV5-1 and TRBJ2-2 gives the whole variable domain KAGVTQTPRYLIKTRGQQVTLSCSPISGHRSVSWYQQTPGQGLQFLFEYFSETQRNKGNFPGRFSGRQFSNSRSEMNVSTLELGDSALYLCASSYLTDTGELFFGEGSRLTVL.

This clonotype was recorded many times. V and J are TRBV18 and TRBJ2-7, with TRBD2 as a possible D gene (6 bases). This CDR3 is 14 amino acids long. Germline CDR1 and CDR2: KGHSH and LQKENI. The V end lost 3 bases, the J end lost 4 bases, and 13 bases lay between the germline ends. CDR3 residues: CASSPSEGLYEQYV. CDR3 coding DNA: TGTGCCAGCTCACCGTCGGAGGGGTTATACGAGCAGTACGTC.

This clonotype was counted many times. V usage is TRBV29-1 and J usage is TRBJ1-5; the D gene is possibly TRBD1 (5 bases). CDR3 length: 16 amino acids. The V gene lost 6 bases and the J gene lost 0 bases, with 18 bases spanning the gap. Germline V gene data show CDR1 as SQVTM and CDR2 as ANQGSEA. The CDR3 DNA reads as TGCAGCGTGTACGAAGGGACTCTTGATAGCAATCAGCCCCAGCATTTT. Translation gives CSVYEGTLDSNQPQHF.

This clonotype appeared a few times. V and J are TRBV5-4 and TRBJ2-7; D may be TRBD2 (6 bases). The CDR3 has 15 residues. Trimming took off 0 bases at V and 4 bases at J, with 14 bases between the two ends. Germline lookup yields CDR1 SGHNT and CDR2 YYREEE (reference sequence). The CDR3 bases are TGTGCCAGCAGCTTGGTCGGGAGAACCCAATACGAGCAGTACTTC. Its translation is CASSLVGRTQYEQYF. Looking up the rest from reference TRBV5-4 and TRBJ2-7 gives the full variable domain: ETGVTQSPTHLIKTRGQQVTLRCSSQSGHNTVSWYQQALGQGPQFIFQYYREEENGRGNFPPRFSGLQFPNYSSELNVNALELDDSALYLCASSLVGRTQYEQYFGPGTRLTVT.

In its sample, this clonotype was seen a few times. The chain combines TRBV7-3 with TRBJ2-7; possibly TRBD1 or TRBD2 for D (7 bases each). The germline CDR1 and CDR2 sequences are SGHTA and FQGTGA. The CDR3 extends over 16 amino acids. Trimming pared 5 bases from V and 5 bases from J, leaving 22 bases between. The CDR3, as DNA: TGTGCCAGCAGCGCCCCAGGGGGGGAGGGCCAGAACGAGCAGTACGTC. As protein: CASSAPGGEGQNEQYV.

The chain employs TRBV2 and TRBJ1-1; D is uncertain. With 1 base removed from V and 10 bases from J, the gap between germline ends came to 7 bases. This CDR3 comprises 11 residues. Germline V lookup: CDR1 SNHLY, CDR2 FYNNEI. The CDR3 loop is CASSEGGGAFF. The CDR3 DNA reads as TGTGCCAGCAGTGAAGGTGGTGGAGCTTTCTTT.

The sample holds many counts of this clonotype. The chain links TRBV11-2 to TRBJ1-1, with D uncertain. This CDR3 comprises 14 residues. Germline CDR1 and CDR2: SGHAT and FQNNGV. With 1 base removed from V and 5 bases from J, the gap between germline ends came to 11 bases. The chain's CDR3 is CASSLGTGYTEAFF. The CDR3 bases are TGTGCCAGCAGCTTAGGTACCGGGTATACTGAAGCTTTCTTT.

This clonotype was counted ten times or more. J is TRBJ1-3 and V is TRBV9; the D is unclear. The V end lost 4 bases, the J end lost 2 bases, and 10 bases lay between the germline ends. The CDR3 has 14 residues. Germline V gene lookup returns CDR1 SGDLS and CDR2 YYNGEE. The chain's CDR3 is CASSPRNAGNTIYF. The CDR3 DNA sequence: TGTGCCAGCAGCCCTCGAAACGCTGGAAACACCATATATTTT.

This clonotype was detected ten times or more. CDR3 in amino acids: CASSTVGRADTQYF. Here the CDR3 DNA reads TGTGCCAGCAGTACGGTGGGGAGGGCAGATACGCAGTATTTT. The chain is built from TRBV27 and TRBJ2-3; 7 positions match TRBD2. Germline V lookup: CDR1 MNHEY, CDR2 SMNVEV (reference sequence). The ends lost 5 bases at V and 4 bases at J; junction bases unmatched: 6. The CDR3 loop spans 14 amino acids.

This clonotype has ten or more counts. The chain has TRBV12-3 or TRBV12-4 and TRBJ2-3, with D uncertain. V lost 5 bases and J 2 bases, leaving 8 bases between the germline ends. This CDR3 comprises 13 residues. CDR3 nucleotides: TGTGCCAGCAGTCCCATAAACACAGATACGCAGTATTTT. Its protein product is CASSPINTDTQYF.